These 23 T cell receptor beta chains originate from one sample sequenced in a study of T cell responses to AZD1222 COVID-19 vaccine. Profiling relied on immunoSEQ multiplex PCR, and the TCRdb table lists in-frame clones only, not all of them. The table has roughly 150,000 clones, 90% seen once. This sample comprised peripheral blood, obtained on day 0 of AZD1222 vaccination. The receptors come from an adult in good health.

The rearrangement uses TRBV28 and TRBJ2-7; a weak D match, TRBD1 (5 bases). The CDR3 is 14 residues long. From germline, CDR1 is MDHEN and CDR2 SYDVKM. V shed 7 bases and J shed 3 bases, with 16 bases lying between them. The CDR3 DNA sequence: TGTGCCAGCACCCAATCAGGGAAGTACTACGAGCAGTACTTC. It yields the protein CASTQSGKYYEQYF.

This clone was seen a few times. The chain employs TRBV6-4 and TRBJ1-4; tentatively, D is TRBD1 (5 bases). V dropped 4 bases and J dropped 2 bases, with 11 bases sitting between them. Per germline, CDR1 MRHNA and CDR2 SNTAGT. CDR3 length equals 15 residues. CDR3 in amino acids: CASSVDAGTNEKLFF. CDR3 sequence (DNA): TGTGCCAGCAGTGTGGATGCAGGGACTAATGAAAAACTGTTTTTT.

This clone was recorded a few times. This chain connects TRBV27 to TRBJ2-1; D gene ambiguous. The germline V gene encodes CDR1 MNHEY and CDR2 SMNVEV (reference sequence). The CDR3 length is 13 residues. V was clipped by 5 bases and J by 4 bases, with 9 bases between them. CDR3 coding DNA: TGTGCCAGCAGTCCCACTGGGTACAATGAGCAGTTCTTC. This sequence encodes CASSPTGYNEQFF.

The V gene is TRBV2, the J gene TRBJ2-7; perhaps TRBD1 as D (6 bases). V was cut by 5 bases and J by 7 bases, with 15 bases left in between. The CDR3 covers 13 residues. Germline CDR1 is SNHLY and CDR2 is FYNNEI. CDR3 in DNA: TGTGCCAGCAGTAGAGGGGGAGTAGGGGAGCAGTACTTC. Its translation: CASSRGGVGEQYF.

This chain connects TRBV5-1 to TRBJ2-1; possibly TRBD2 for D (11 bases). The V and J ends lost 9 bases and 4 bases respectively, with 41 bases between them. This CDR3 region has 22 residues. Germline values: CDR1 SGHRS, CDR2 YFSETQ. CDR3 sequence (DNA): TGCGCCAATACGTCGGGTTCCCGGGACAGGGGACGGACTAGCGGGTTATACAATGAGCAGTTCTTC. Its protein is CANTSGSRDRGRTSGLYNEQFF.

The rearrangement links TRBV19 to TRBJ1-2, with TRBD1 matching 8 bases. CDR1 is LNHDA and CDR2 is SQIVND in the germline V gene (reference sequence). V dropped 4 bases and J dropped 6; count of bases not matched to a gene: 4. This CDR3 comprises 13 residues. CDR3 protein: CASSSQGANGYTF. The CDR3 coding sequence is TGTGCCAGTAGTAGCCAGGGGGCGAATGGCTACACCTTC.

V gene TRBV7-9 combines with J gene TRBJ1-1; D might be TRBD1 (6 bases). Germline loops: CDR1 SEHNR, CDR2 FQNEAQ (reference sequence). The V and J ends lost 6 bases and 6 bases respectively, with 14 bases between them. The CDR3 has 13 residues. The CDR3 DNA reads TGTGCCAGCAGTTATATGGGGGGGCCTGAAGCTTTCTTT. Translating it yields CASSYMGGPEAFF. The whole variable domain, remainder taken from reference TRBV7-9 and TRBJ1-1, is DTGVSQNPRHKITKRGQNVTFRCDPISEHNRLYWYRQTLGQGPEFLTYFQNEAQLEKSRLLSDRFSAERPKGSFSTLEIQRTEQGDSAMYLCASSYMGGPEAFFGQGTRLTVV.

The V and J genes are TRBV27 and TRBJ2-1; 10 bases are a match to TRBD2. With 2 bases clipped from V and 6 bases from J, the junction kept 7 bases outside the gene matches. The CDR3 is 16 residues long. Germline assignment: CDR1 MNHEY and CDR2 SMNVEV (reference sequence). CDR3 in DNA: TGTGCCAGCAGTTTAGGCCTAGCGGGAGTTGTCAATGAGCAGTTCTTC. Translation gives CASSLGLAGVVNEQFF.

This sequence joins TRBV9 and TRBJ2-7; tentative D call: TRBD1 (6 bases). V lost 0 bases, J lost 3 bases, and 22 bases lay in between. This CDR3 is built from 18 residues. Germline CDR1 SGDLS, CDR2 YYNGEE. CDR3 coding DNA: TGTGCCAGCAGCGTAGAAGGAGGAGAGACAGGCGAGGGCTACGAGCAGTACTTC. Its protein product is CASSVEGGETGEGYEQYF. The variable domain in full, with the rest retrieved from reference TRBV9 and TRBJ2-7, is DSGVTQTPKHLITATGQRVTLRCSPRSGDLSVYWYQQSLDQGLQFLIQYYNGEERAKGNILERFSAQQFPDLHSELNLSSLELGDSALYFCASSVEGGETGEGYEQYFGPGTRLTVT.

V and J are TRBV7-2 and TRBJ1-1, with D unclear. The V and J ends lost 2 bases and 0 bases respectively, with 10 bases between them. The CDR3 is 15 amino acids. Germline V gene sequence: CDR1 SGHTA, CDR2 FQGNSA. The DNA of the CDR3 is TGTGCCAGCAGCTTACTATGGGATCTGAACACTGAAGCTTTCTTT. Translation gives CASSLLWDLNTEAFF.

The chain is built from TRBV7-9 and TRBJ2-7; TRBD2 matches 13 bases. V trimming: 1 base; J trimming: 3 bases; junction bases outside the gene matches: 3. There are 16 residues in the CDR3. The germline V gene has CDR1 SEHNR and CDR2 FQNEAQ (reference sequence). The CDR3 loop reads CASSLGGLAGLYEQYF. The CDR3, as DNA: TGTGCCAGCAGCTTAGGGGGACTAGCGGGACTCTACGAGCAGTACTTC.

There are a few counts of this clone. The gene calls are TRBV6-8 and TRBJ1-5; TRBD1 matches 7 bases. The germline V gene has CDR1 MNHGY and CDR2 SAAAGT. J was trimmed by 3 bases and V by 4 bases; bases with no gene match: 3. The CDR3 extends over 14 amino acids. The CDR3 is CASSSDRDNQPQHF. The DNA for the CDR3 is TGTGCCAGCAGTTCCGACAGGGACAATCAGCCCCAGCATTTT.

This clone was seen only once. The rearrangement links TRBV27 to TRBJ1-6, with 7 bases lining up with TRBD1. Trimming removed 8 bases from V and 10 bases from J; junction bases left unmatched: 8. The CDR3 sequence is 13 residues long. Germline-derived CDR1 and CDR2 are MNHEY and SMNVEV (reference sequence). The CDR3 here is CASQDRWDSPLHF. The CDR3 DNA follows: TGTGCCAGCCAGGACAGGTGGGACTCACCCCTCCACTTT.

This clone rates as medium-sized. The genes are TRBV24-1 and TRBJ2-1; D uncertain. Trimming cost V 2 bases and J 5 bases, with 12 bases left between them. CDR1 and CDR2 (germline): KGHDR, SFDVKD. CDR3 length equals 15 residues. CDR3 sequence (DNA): TGTGCCACCAGTGATTCGGGTCGGCTAAACAATGAGCAGTTCTTC. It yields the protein CATSDSGRLNNEQFF.

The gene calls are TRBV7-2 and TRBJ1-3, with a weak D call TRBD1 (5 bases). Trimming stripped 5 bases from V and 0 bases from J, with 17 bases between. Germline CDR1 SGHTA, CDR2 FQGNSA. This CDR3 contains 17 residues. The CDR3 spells CASSLPIGTRSGNTIYF. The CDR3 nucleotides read TGTGCCAGCAGCCTTCCAATAGGGACCCGCTCTGGAAACACCATATATTTT.

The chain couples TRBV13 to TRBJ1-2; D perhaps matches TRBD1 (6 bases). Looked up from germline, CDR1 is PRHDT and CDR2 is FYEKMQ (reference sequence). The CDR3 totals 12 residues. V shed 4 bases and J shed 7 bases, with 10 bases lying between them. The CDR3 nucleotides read TGTGCCAGCAGCTATTCAGGGGTTGGCTACACCTTC. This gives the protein CASSYSGVGYTF.

The CDR3 spells CASRATAGATYEQYF. In DNA form, the CDR3 reads TGTGCCAGCAGGGCGACAGCGGGGGCGACCTACGAGCAGTACTTC. This chain joins TRBV2 and TRBJ2-7; 8 bases match TRBD2. The J segment lost 2 bases and the V segment lost 6 bases, leaving 9 bases of the junction unmatched. This CDR3 contains 15 residues. Looked up from germline, CDR1 is SNHLY and CDR2 is FYNNEI.

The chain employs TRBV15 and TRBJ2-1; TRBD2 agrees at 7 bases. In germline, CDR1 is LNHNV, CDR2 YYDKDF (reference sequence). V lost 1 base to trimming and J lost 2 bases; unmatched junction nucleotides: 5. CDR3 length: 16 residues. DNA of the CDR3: TGTGCCACCAGCAGAGCTAGCGGCAGGACCTACAATGAGCAGTTCTTC. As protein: CATSRASGRTYNEQFF.

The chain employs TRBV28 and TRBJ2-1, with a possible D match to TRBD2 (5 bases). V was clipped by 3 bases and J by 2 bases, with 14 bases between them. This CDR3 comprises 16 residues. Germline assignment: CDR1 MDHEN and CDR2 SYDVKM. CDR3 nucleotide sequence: TGTGCCAGCAGTTTGGCGGCGGGCCCCACCTACAATGAGCAGTTCTTC. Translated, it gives CASSLAAGPTYNEQFF.

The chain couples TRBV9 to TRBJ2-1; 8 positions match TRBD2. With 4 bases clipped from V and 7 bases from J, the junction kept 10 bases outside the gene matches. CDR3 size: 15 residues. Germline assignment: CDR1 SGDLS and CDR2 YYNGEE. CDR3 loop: CASSPHSGRNNEQFF. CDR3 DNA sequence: TGTGCCAGCAGCCCCCACAGCGGGAGAAATAATGAGCAGTTCTTC.

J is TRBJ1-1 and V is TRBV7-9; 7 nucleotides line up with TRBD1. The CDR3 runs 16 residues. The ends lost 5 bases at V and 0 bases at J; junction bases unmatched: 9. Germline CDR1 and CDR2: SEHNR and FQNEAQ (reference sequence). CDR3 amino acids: CASSPPLQGMNTEAFF. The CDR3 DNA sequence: TGTGCCAGCAGCCCACCACTACAGGGGATGAACACTGAAGCTTTCTTT.

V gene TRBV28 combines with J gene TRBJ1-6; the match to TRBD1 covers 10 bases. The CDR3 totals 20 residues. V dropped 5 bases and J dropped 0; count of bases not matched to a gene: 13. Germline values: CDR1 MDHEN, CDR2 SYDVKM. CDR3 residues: CASSGGGTGVTGSYNSPLHF. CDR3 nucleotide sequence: TGTGCCAGCAGTGGGGGAGGGACAGGGGTGACGGGCTCCTATAATTCACCCCTCCACTTT. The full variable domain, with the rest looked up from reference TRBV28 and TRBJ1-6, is DVKVTQSSRYLVKRTGEKVFLECVQDMDHENMFWYRQDPGLGLRLIYFSYDVKMKEKGDIPEGYSVSREKKERFSLILESASTNQTSMYLCASSGGGTGVTGSYNSPLHFGNGTRLTVT.

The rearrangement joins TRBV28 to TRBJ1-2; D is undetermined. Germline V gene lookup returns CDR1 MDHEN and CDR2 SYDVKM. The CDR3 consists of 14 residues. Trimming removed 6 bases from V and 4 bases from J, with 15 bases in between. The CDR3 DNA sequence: TGTGCCAGCAGCGGAGACACGCAACTCTATGGCTACACCTTC. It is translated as CASSGDTQLYGYTF.